The clone carrying this TCR beta chain was seen a single time. The repertoire was sequenced with immunoSEQ multiplex PCR; TCRdb's copy has only in-frame clones and lacks some. The top ten hold 7.5% to 10% of the sample, which has about 180,000 clones, 65% to 90% seen once. In germline, CDR1 is MGHRA, CDR2 YSYEKL. There are 15 residues in the CDR3. The V end lost 1 base, the J end lost 0 bases, and 8 bases lay between the germline ends. The data were taken from a study of blood T cell repertoires in COVID-19. Study background: PBMCs, B-cell-depleted T cells, or T cells provided the cDNA or gDNA that made up the material.

The rearrangement joins TRBV4-1 to TRBJ2-3; tentatively, D is TRBD1 (5 bases). This sequence was found in a man aged 45 to 65 with active or convalescent COVID-19. Sample: peripheral blood. This CDR3 reads CASSQAQGSTDTQYF. The DNA of the CDR3 is TGCGCCAGCAGCCAAGCTCAGGGAAGCACAGATACGCAGTATTTT.